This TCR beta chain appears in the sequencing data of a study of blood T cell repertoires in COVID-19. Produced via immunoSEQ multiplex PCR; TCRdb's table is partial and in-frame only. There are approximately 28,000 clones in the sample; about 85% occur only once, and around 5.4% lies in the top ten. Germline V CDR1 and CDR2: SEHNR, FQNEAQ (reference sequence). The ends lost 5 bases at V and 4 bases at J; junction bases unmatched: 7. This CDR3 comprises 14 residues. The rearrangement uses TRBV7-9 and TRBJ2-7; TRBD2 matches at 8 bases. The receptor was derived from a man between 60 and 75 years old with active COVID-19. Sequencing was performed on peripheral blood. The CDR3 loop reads CASSVREGPYEQYF. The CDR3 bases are TGTGCCAGCAGCGTTCGGGAGGGGCCGTACGAGCAGTACTTC.